This is a list of T cell receptor beta chains from one sample in a study of blood T cells in healthy people across ages. TCRdb called the 5' RACE reads again in MiXCR, with one record for every CDR3 protein. Among around 2 million distinct CDR3 sequences listed, about two fifths were seen once. Sequenced material: blood. The receptors shown here come from a human donor in good health. CDR3s include the opening cysteine and the closing phenylalanine or tryptophan. A D gene is named only where the DNA matches it firmly. Clone size is given for some rows only: seen once, a few or many times, or a class if the clone is expanded.

>few|15|TRBV6-2/TRBV6-3|TRBD2|TRBJ2-1
CASRDLRGGRNEQFF
TGTGCCAGCAGGGACCTGCGGGGGGGCCGTAATGAGCAGTTCTTC
>-|17|TRBV20-1|-|TRBJ2-7
CSARDVRMGLLLGEQYF
TGCAGTGCTAGAGATGTCCGTATGGGCCTCCTCCTTGGCGAGCAGTACTTC
>-|15|TRBV20-1|TRBD1|TRBJ1-4
CSARDRTGAREKLFF
TGCAGTGCTAGAGATAGGACAGGGGCCCGGGAAAAACTGTTTTTT
>-|14|TRBV2|-|TRBJ1-5
CASRGHGSNQPQHF
TGTGCCAGCAGGGGCCACGGGAGCAATCAGCCCCAGCATTTT
>-|14|TRBV20-1|-|TRBJ2-3
CSALQGGLWDTQYF
TGCAGTGCCCTCCAGGGGGGCCTTTGGGATACGCAGTATTTT
>-|12|TRBV4-1|-|TRBJ2-1
CASSQGGGDRFF
TGCGCCAGCAGCCAAGGCGGCGGAGATCGGTTCTTC
>-|14|TRBV6-5|-|TRBJ1-1
CASSHGTDFREAFF
TGTGCCAGCAGCCACGGCACAGACTTTAGGGAAGCTTTCTTT
>-|14|TRBV25-1|-|TRBJ2-1
CASSESGDLNVQFF
TGTGCCAGCAGTGAATCGGGGGACCTAAATGTGCAGTTCTTC
>-|15|TRBV3-1|-|TRBJ2-3
CASSHSSASTDTQYF
TGTGCCAGCAGCCACTCGTCTGCTAGTACAGATACGCAGTATTTT
>few|16|TRBV7-2|TRBD1|TRBJ2-5
CASSPRTTGGQETQYF
TGTGCCAGCAGCCCGAGAACCACAGGGGGACAAGAGACCCAGTACTTC
>-|16|TRBV14|TRBD1|TRBJ2-1
CASSQIDRVTYNEQFF
TGTGCCAGCAGCCAAATTGACAGGGTGACCTACAATGAGCAGTTCTTC
>-|16|TRBV9|TRBD2|TRBJ2-7
CASSQGTSINSYEQYF
TGTGCCAGCAGCCAGGGGACTAGCATCAATTCCTACGAGCAGTACTTC
>-|15|TRBV7-2|-|TRBJ2-1
CASSSGTLKYNEQFF
TGTGCCAGCAGCAGTGGGACCCTGAAGTACAATGAGCAGTTCTTC
>-|14|TRBV5-1|-|TRBJ1-2
CASSLDSYSNGGTF
TGCGCCAGCAGCTTGGACAGCTATTCTAATGGCGGCACCTTC
>few|13|TRBV6-5|-|TRBJ2-5
CASRPRPGETQYF
TGTGCCAGCCGCCCCCGGCCAGGGGAGACCCAGTACTTC
>few|16|TRBV28|-|TRBJ2-4
CASIPGGTLAKNIQYF
TGTGCCAGCATCCCTGGAGGAACTCTAGCCAAAAACATTCAGTACTTC
>few|11|TRBV9|-|TRBJ1-3
CAGGTGNTIYF
TGTGCCGGCGGGACTGGAAACACCATATATTTT
>-|14|TRBV15|TRBD1|TRBJ1-5
CATCKQGRIQPQHF
TGTGCCACCTGCAAACAGGGGAGAATTCAGCCCCAGCATTTT
>-|17|TRBV10-3|TRBD1|TRBJ2-5
CAIRKARGTDTQEIQYF
TGTGCCATCAGGAAAGCTAGGGGGACAGATACTCAAGAGATCCAGTACTTC
>-|19|TRBV12-5|TRBD1|TRBJ1-2
CASGLSGRGLGTNYYGYTF
TGTGCTAGTGGTTTGTCGGGGAGGGGGCTCGGTACCAATTACTATGGCTACACCTTC
>-|15|TRBV7-9|-|TRBJ2-1
CASSLPAATYNEQFF
TGTGCCAGCAGCCTTCCAGCGGCCACCTACAATGAGCAGTTCTTC
>-|14|TRBV3-1|-|TRBJ1-6
CASSQSTRDSPLHF
TGTGCCAGCAGCCAATCAACTAGGGATTCACCCCTCCACTTT
>-|14|TRBV6-2/TRBV6-3|-|TRBJ1-3
CASNQRRSGNTIYF
TGTGCCAGCAACCAAAGGAGATCTGGAAACACCATATATTTT
>few|13|TRBV6-1|-|TRBJ2-3
CASSERGTDTQYF
TGTGCCAGCAGTGAACGAGGTACAGATACGCAGTATTTT
>many|13|TRBV10-3|-|TRBJ2-7
CAISESPGEEQYF
TGTGCCATCAGTGAGTCGCCTGGTGAAGAGCAGTACTTC
>few|16|TRBV10-3|-|TRBJ2-3
CAISERERTLTDTQYF
TGTGCCATCAGTGAGAGGGAGAGGACACTTACAGATACGCAGTATTTT
>few|13|TRBV7-2|-|TRBJ1-2
CASSLESPWGYTF
TGTGCCAGTAGCCTCGAGTCCCCTTGGGGCTACACCTTC
>-|14|TRBV7-2|TRBD1|TRBJ1-2
CASSLGDSFYGYTF
TGTGCCAGCAGCTTAGGGGACAGCTTCTATGGCTACACCTTC
>-|17|TRBV28|-|TRBJ2-7
CASSFTGRDPSYNEQYF
TGTGCCAGCAGTTTCACCGGCCGGGACCCCTCCTACAATGAGCAGTACTTC
>-|23|TRBV4-2|TRBD2|TRBJ2-5
CASSQFLGLVAPAGGRVLETQYF
TGTGCCAGCAGCCAATTCCTCGGCTTGGTAGCTCCTGCGGGGGGGCGGGTCTTAGAGACCCAGTACTTC
>-|16|TRBV6-5|TRBD1|TRBJ2-7
CASSYSSRGRLNEQYF
TGTGCCAGCAGTTACTCAAGCAGGGGGCGCCTGAACGAGCAGTACTTC
>-|16|TRBV6-2/TRBV6-3|-|TRBJ1-1
CASSYDGIRMNTEAFF
TGTGCCAGCAGTTACGATGGGATCAGGATGAACACTGAAGCTTTCTTT
>few|16|TRBV6-5|-|TRBJ2-3
CASSYSSTGGTDTQYF
TGTGCCAGCAGTTACTCGTCCACGGGGGGCACAGATACGCAGTATTTT
>-|14|TRBV5-1|-|TRBJ1-2
CASNRAELNYGYTF
TGCGCCAGCAACCGGGCGGAGCTGAACTATGGCTACACCTTC
>-|14|TRBV5-1|-|TRBJ2-3
CASSMGLNTDTQYF
TGCGCCAGCAGTATGGGCCTTAACACAGATACGCAGTATTTT
>-|14|TRBV11-3|TRBD2|TRBJ2-1
CASSFSGGVVEQFF
TGTGCCAGCAGCTTCAGCGGGGGGGTGGTGGAGCAGTTCTTC
>few|16|TRBV20-1|TRBD1|TRBJ1-5
CSAHPVQGLQDQPQHF
TGCAGTGCCCACCCCGTACAGGGGCTACAAGATCAGCCCCAGCATTTT
>-|14|TRBV28|-|TRBJ1-2
CASRNTGTPHGYTF
TGTGCCAGCAGGAATACCGGGACACCCCACGGCTACACCTTC
>-|11|TRBV20-1|-|TRBJ1-5
CSAGAGEYQHF
TGCAGTGCTGGGGCAGGGGAGTACCAGCATTTT
>-|13|TRBV20-1|TRBD1|TRBJ1-4
CSASKGAEEKRFF
TGCAGTGCTAGTAAGGGGGCCGAAGAAAAACGGTTTTTT
>-|14|TRBV29-1|-|TRBJ1-2
CSVAPRLANYGYTF
TGCAGCGTTGCGCCGCGTCTAGCTAACTATGGCTACACCTTC
>-|16|TRBV6-1|-|TRBJ2-1
CASSEPRRGIYNEQFF
TGTGCCAGCAGTGAGCCTAGACGGGGAATTTACAATGAGCAGTTCTTC
>once|13|TRBV20-1|TRBD1|TRBJ2-7
CSARTLQGYEQYF
TGCAGTGCACGGACCCTACAGGGGTACGAGCAGTACTTC
>many|14|TRBV7-8|-|TRBJ2-5
CASSLGYSKETQYF
TGTGCCAGCAGCTTAGGATACAGTAAAGAGACCCAGTACTTC
>-|14|TRBV4-2|-|TRBJ1-2
CASSQEKGGYGYTF
TGTGCCAGCAGCCAAGAAAAAGGGGGTTATGGCTACACCTTC
>-|13|TRBV7-2|-|TRBJ2-5
CASSFGRTETQYF
TGTGCCAGCAGCTTTGGACGTACGGAGACCCAGTACTTC
>-|14|TRBV7-2|TRBD1|TRBJ2-5
CASSSWDRGETQYF
TGTGCCAGCAGCTCCTGGGACAGGGGAGAGACCCAGTACTTC
>-|15|TRBV11-2|-|TRBJ2-2
CASSRDRAGTGELFF
TGTGCCAGCAGCAGAGACAGGGCGGGGACCGGGGAGCTGTTTTTT
>-|17|TRBV6-6|TRBD1|TRBJ1-5
CASSYSVGGGNNQPQHF
TGTGCCAGCAGTTACTCGGTGGGAGGGGGCAACAATCAGCCCCAGCATTTT
>few|14|TRBV6-5|-|TRBJ1-2
CASTKRGEHYGYTF
TGTGCCAGCACCAAGAGGGGGGAGCACTATGGCTACACCTTC
>few|14|TRBV5-1|-|TRBJ2-7
CASSLVDRNYEQYF
TGCGCCAGCAGTTTAGTCGACAGAAACTACGAGCAGTACTTC
>-|17|TRBV5-1|-|TRBJ2-6
CASRRSGLLLGANVLTF
TGCGCCAGCAGGAGGAGCGGACTCCTATTAGGGGCCAACGTCCTGACTTTC
>-|14|TRBV4-1|-|TRBJ2-5
CASSQERGKETQYF
TGCGCCAGCAGCCAAGAACGGGGAAAAGAGACCCAGTACTTC
>few|13|TRBV29-1|TRBD1|TRBJ2-5
CSVKQTGGETQYF
TGCAGCGTTAAGCAGACAGGGGGAGAGACCCAGTACTTC
>-|15|TRBV4-2|-|TRBJ1-1
CASSRLRGQNTEAFF
TGTGCCAGCAGCCGGTTGCGCGGCCAGAACACTGAAGCTTTCTTT
>few|15|TRBV4-3|TRBD1|TRBJ1-4
CASSPGDSFNEKLFF
TGCGCCAGCAGCCCCGGGGACAGCTTCAATGAAAAACTGTTTTTT
>-|16|TRBV12-3/TRBV12-4|TRBD1|TRBJ1-2
CASSPSGQGINYGYTF
TGTGCCAGCAGTCCCTCGGGACAGGGCATAAACTATGGCTACACCTTC